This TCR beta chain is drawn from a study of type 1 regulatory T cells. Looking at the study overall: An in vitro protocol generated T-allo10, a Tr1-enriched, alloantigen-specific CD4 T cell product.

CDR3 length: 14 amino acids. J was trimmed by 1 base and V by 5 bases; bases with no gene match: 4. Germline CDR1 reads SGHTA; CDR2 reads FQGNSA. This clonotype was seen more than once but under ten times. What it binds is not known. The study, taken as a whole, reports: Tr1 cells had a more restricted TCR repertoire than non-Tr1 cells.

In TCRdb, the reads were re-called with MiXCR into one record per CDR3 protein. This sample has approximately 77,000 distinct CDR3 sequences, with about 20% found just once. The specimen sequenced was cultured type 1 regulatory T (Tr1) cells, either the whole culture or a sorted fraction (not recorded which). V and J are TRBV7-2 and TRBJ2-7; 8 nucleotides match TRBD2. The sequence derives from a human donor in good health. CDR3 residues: CASSNGGGSYEQYF. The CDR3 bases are TGTGCCAGCAGCAACGGGGGGGGTTCCTACGAGCAGTACTTC.